The TCR beta chain under discussion was sequenced for a study of blood T cell repertoires in COVID-19. Study-level background: In each case, the material was cDNA or gDNA derived from T cells, B-cell-depleted T cells, or PBMCs.

Germline V gene lookup returns CDR1 MNHNS and CDR2 SASEGT. Trimming pared 2 bases from V and 3 bases from J, leaving 16 bases between. This CDR3 is built from 16 residues. The study drew participants aged roughly 18 to 95 years from roughly 25 US areas. The study counted Cohort 3 donors as recovered given two negative PCRs, clearance, or symptom resolution. In the authors' workflow: Nucleated cell number was recorded as an estimate derived from reference gene primer amplification. The repertoire was sequenced with immunoSEQ multiplex PCR; TCRdb's copy has only in-frame clones and lacks some. D and trimming come from the DNA, and the V and J calls and clone size come from that table. The profile shows hundreds of thousands of clones, 70% to 85% of them singletons.

The chain carries TRBV6-1 and TRBJ1-2, with D possibly matching TRBD1 (6 bases). This receptor was identified in a woman in her sixties or seventies who had recovered from COVID-19. Sequencing was performed on PBMCs or T cells enriched from blood (not recorded which). Here the CDR3 reads CASSENPRGIYYGYTF. CDR3 DNA: TGTGCCAGCAGTGAAAATCCAAGGGGGATCTACTATGGCTACACCTTC.